This T cell receptor (beta chain) appears in the sequencing data of a study of cytomegalovirus exposure and HLA in healthy donors. This clone came up once. The PCR made use of 60 Vbeta and 13 Jbeta primers. Assay: immunoSEQ multiplex PCR; the TCRdb copy retains only in-frame clones and omits some. This table holds 200,000 or so clones, less than 85% found once. The sequence derives from a man between 18 and 35 years old in good health and CMV-seronegative. What was sequenced was PBMCs.

CDR3 nucleotides: TGTGCCAGCAGGCAACAGGGGGCGATCGGTGAAGCTTTCTTT. Translated, it gives CASRQQGAIGEAFF. V gene TRBV6-5 combines with J gene TRBJ1-1, with 9 bases matching TRBD1. Germline CDR1 MNHEY, CDR2 SVGAGI. V shed 6 bases and J 7 bases; nucleotides not matched to a gene: 9. This CDR3 contains 14 residues.